The following is a T cell receptor (beta chain) sequence with its context. Its antigen is not yet known. Per-nucleotide qualities are absent, and no much larger clonotype sits a single base away. The source of the sample is a study of blood T cell repertoires in COVID-19 (TCRdb year 2020). General notes on the study: Collaborator samples came from the United States, Italy and Spain and covered acute and convalescent phases of COVID-19. The prospective study material was composed of cDNA or gDNA derived from T cells, B-cell-depleted T cells, or PBMCs. The dataset comprised deeply sampled blood TCRbeta repertoires from subjects exposed to, actively infected with, or recovered from COVID-19. A freely available public database, intended as a resource for researchers studying the immune response to SARS-CoV-2, is where the repertoires were released. The samples were drawn from the first 160 participants of the ongoing ImmuneRACE study and from 1,254 subjects provided by 6 global collaborators. Nearly every sample came with metadata listing a de-identified subject ID, COVID-19 status, age in years and sex. Where available, HLA class I and class II types were taken from metadata supplied by the sample provider and were not determined by assay-based typing.

Results the study describes overall, beyond this receptor: Clinical and demographic metadata were provided uncurated, with the amount varying by source and participant.

The collaborating institutions used their own protocols to collect whole blood in K2EDTA tubes. For TCRbeta analysis, collaborators shipped samples as frozen whole blood, isolated PBMCs, or DNA extracted from either of those sample types. TCRbeta CDR3 regions were amplified from genomic DNA by means of the immunoSEQ Assay, a bias-controlled multiplex PCR. As for the authors' bioinformatics: The number of nucleated cells in each sample was estimated by amplification of reference gene primers within the assay. To quantify the absolute abundance of each unique TCRbeta CDR3 rearrangement, sequence reads were collapsed and filtered. For each sample, productive Simpson clonality was calculated as the square root of Simpson's diversity index across productive rearrangements. As stored in TCRdb, this immuneACCESS dataset retains in-frame rearrangements with V and J assigned. A fraction of the clones does not appear; measured against another copy, unresolved V genes explain less than half of the discrepancy, and the remainder lacks a known reason. Clone size and V and J calls were adopted from that table, with D and trimming inferred from the DNA. The sample table contains roughly 100,000 clones; only one count was recorded for 91% of them. The top ten clonotypes cover about 4% of the sample.

From the germline V gene, CDR1 is SGHRS and CDR2 is YFSETQ. The CDR3 contains 18 residues, cysteine and phenylalanine counted. Only the CDR3 DNA is retained, 54 bases long and in frame from the first base. The junction shows trimming of 0 bases on V and 3 bases on J, and the gene matches do not reach 8 bases of it. The source material was peripheral blood. Here the chain combines TRBV5-1 and TRBJ2-1; 11 of the junction bases match TRBD2. The receptor was derived from a man between 18 and 29 years old with acute or convalescent COVID-19. The CDR3 region: CASSLVGSGTSGYNEQFF. In nucleotides, the sequence is TGCGCCAGCAGCTTGGTTGGCTCCGGGACTAGCGGCTACAATGAGCAGTTCTTC.